This passage covers 22 T cell receptor beta chains from one sample sequenced in a study of OX40 agonist ivuxolimab in advanced cancers. The protocol was immunoSEQ multiplex PCR, while the TCRdb copy is restricted to in-frame clones and leaves out a portion. The data contain about 84,000 clones, around nine tenths of them singletons. The source material was CD4+ or CD8+ T cells sorted from blood, sampled in a trial of the OX40 agonist ivuxolimab. The receptors here all came from an adult with an advanced solid tumor such as melanoma, head and neck, liver or kidney cancer.

In this sample, this clone turned up once. The chain is built from TRBV30 and TRBJ1-5; 7 bases agree with TRBD1. Germline CDR1 GTSNPN, CDR2 SVGIG (reference sequence). The V segment lost 5 bases and the J segment 3 bases; nucleotides outside the gene matches: 1. The length of the CDR3 is 12 residues. The DNA of the CDR3 is TGTGCCTGGGGGACAGACAATCAGCCCCAGCATTTT. It translates to CAWGTDNQPQHF.

Comments on this clone: Other DNA sequences in the same sample also yield this CDR3. The rearrangement uses TRBV4-2 and TRBJ2-2; D not certain. The CDR3 runs to 12 residues. Germline-derived CDR1 and CDR2 are LGHNA and YNFKEQ. The germline V and J ends were trimmed by 2 bases and 4 bases, with 2 bases remaining between them. The CDR3 DNA sequence: TGTGCCAGCAGCCAACCCACCGGGGAGCTGTTTTTT. Protein sequence: CASSQPTGELFF.

The V gene is TRBV27, the J gene TRBJ1-3; TRBD1 is a possible D gene (6 bases). Trimming took 3 bases from V and 12 from J, leaving 18 bases between them. Germline CDR1 reads MNHEY; CDR2 reads SMNVEV (reference sequence). There are 14 residues in the CDR3. CDR3 bases: TGTGCCAGCAGTTTCTCCTCGACAGGAGCTAGCATATATTTT. Translated, it gives CASSFSSTGASIYF.

This chain uses TRBV5-1 with TRBJ2-2; the match to TRBD2 covers 8 bases. The CDR3 loop spans 18 amino acids. V shed 2 bases, J shed 7 bases, and the junction held 16 bases outside the gene matches. Germline loops: CDR1 SGHRS, CDR2 YFSETQ. CDR3 in DNA: TGCGCCAGCAGCTTTGGTAGCGGGACCCCACCCTCCAGCGGGGAGCTGTTTTTT. Translated, it gives CASSFGSGTPPSSGELFF.

The chain combines TRBV27 with TRBJ2-7; 9 bases match TRBD1. CDR1 and CDR2 from the germline V gene are MNHEY and SMNVEV (reference sequence). The V gene end was trimmed by 7 bases and the J gene end by 12 bases; junction bases not matched to a gene: 13. The CDR3 sequence is 13 residues long. The CDR3, as DNA: TGTGCCAGCAAAACCGGGACAGGGAGCTCGCCGTACTTC. Translation: CASKTGTGSSPYF.

V usage is TRBV19 and J usage is TRBJ2-5; 8 bases line up with TRBD1. With V trimmed by 6 bases and J by 4 bases, 7 bases remained unmatched. The germline gives CDR1 LNHDA, CDR2 SQIVND (reference sequence). The CDR3 is 14 amino acids. The CDR3 loop is CASRQGATGETQYF. The CDR3 region has the DNA TGTGCCAGTAGGCAGGGGGCTACGGGAGAGACCCAGTACTTC. The full variable domain, rest sourced from reference TRBV19 and TRBJ2-5, is DGGITQSPKYLFRKEGQNVTLSCEQNLNHDAMYWYRQDPGQGLRLIYYSQIVNDFQKGDIAEGYSVSREKKESFPLTVTSAQKNPTAFYLCASRQGATGETQYFGPGTRLLVL.

This sequence joins TRBV19 and TRBJ1-2, with TRBD1 as a possible D gene (5 bases). The CDR3 runs to 16 residues. Germline CDR1 LNHDA, CDR2 SQIVND (reference sequence). The V end was cut by 6 bases, the J end by 3 bases, with 20 bases between. The CDR3 bases are TGTGCCAGTAGCGGGGGTTTACGGGGCAGTGACTATGGCTACACCTTC. It encodes CASSGGLRGSDYGYTF.

V is TRBV19 and J is TRBJ2-2; 7 bases are shared with TRBD2. V shed 7 bases and J 5 bases; nucleotides not matched to a gene: 13. The CDR3 consists of 16 residues. In germline, CDR1 is LNHDA, CDR2 SQIVND (reference sequence). CDR3 in amino acids: CASTPPGRAGTGELFF. Written as DNA, the CDR3 is TGTGCCAGTACCCCCCCGGGGAGGGCGGGAACCGGGGAGCTGTTTTTT. Filled out from reference TRBV19 and TRBJ2-2, the complete variable domain reads DGGITQSPKYLFRKEGQNVTLSCEQNLNHDAMYWYRQDPGQGLRLIYYSQIVNDFQKGDIAEGYSVSREKKESFPLTVTSAQKNPTAFYLCASTPPGRAGTGELFFGEGSRLTVL.

J is TRBJ2-3 and V is TRBV5-1; D tentatively fits TRBD1 or TRBD2 (7 bases each). The germline V gene encodes CDR1 SGHRS and CDR2 YFSETQ. V lost 3 bases and J lost 4, with 18 bases in between. The CDR3 sequence is 16 residues long. CDR3 region: CASSSRGGRTPDTQYF. The CDR3 bases are TGCGCCAGCAGCTCCAGGGGGGGGCGGACCCCAGATACGCAGTATTTT.

This rearrangement joins TRBV6-5 to TRBJ2-5; maybe TRBD2 (5 bases). CDR1 is MNHEY, CDR2 SVGAGI, per germline. This CDR3 comprises 15 residues. Trimming shortened V by 6 bases and J by 5 bases, and 19 bases separated the two germline ends. For the CDR3, the DNA is TGTGCCAGCAGCCTCCTGGCGGGTAAATCGGAGACCCAGTACTTC. This gives the protein CASSLLAGKSETQYF.

The chain joins TRBV7-6 to TRBJ1-4; the match to TRBD1 covers 7 bases. This CDR3 has 15 residues. With 2 bases clipped from V and 5 bases from J, the junction kept 5 bases outside the gene matches. Germline CDR1 is SGHVS and CDR2 is FNYEAQ. This CDR3 reads CASSLRGTENEKLFF. The DNA for the CDR3 is TGTGCCAGCAGCTTACGTGGGACAGAAAATGAAAAACTGTTTTTT. Using reference TRBV7-6 and TRBJ1-4 for the parts outside the CDR3, the full variable domain is GAGVSQSPRYKVTKRGQDVALRCDPISGHVSLYWYRQALGQGPEFLTYFNYEAQQDKSGLPNDRFSAERPEGSISTLTIQRTEQRDSAMYRCASSLRGTENEKLFFGSGTQLSVL.

The CDR3 spells CASSDRTSYNEQFF. CDR3 DNA: TGTGCCAGCAGTGATCGGACCTCCTACAATGAGCAGTTCTTC. The genes are TRBV2 and TRBJ2-1; no firm D call. Germline V gene lookup returns CDR1 SNHLY and CDR2 FYNNEI. Trimming removed 3 bases at V and 0 bases at J, with 6 bases between. This CDR3 is 14 amino acids long.

The gene calls are TRBV5-1 and TRBJ1-5, with D possibly matching TRBD1 (5 bases). There are 14 residues in the CDR3. The germline V gene has CDR1 SGHRS and CDR2 YFSETQ. Trimming cost V 4 bases and J 0 bases, with 8 bases left between them. The CDR3 region has the DNA TGCGCCAGCAGCCCGACAGATAGCAATCAGCCCCAGCATTTT. It is translated as CASSPTDSNQPQHF.

V usage is TRBV7-8 and J usage is TRBJ2-1; 12 bases match TRBD1. V gave up 4 bases and J gave up 1 base; unmatched junction bases: 2. Germline assignment: CDR1 SGHVS and CDR2 FQNEAQ. CDR3 length equals 16 residues. CDR3 region: CASSSGQGASYNEQFF. In nucleotides, the CDR3 is TGTGCCAGCAGCTCGGGACAGGGGGCGTCCTACAATGAGCAGTTCTTC.

V is TRBV5-1 and J is TRBJ2-1; D is possibly TRBD1 or TRBD2 (5 bases each). This CDR3 is built from 14 residues. The V end was cut by 3 bases, the J end by 6 bases, with 13 bases between. CDR1 is SGHRS, CDR2 YFSETQ, per germline. In DNA, the CDR3 is TGCGCCAGCAGCTCAAAGAGGGGCTTCAATGAGCAGTTCTTC. Encoded protein: CASSSKRGFNEQFF.

The V gene is TRBV30, the J gene TRBJ1-5; D remains ambiguous. The CDR3 covers 13 residues. Germline V gives CDR1 GTSNPN, CDR2 SVGIG (reference sequence). V was cut by 4 bases and J by 3 bases, with 10 bases left in between. For the CDR3, the DNA is TGTGCCTGGAACTATCCCCCCAATCAGCCCCAGCATTTT. It is translated as CAWNYPPNQPQHF.

The J gene is TRBJ2-7, the V gene TRBV19; 9 bases fit TRBD1. This CDR3 is built from 14 residues. V lost 6 bases, J lost 5 bases, and 8 bases stayed unmatched. Looked up from germline, CDR1 is LNHDA and CDR2 is SQIVND (reference sequence). The DNA for the CDR3 is TGTGCCAGTAGGGAGACAGGGGGTCTCAACGAGCAGTACTTC. This sequence encodes CASRETGGLNEQYF.

The table lists this clone with a count of one. J is TRBJ2-1 and V is TRBV5-1, with 9 bases fitting TRBD1. Trimming cost V 1 base and J 2 bases; bases outside gene matches: 4. The length of the CDR3 is 16 residues. Germline CDR1 reads SGHRS; CDR2 reads YFSETQ. The CDR3 DNA is TGCGCCAGCAGCTTGTATGGGACAGGGACCTACAATGAGCAGTTCTTC. Translating it yields CASSLYGTGTYNEQFF.

V gene TRBV20-1 combines with J gene TRBJ2-7, with D tentatively TRBD1 (5 bases). V was cut by 6 bases and J by 7 bases, with 13 bases left in between. In germline, CDR1 is DFQATT, CDR2 SNEGSKA (reference sequence). This CDR3 has 11 amino acids. The CDR3: CSAARDKEQYF. CDR3 DNA: TGCAGTGCCGCCAGGGATAAGGAGCAGTACTTC.

A few counts support this clone. This rearrangement joins TRBV9 to TRBJ2-1; D is undetermined. The V and J ends lost 0 bases and 7 bases respectively, with 14 bases between them. Germline V gene lookup returns CDR1 SGDLS and CDR2 YYNGEE. This CDR3 is 15 amino acids long. Here the CDR3 reads CASSVGALKVNEQFF. CDR3 nucleotide sequence: TGTGCCAGCAGCGTAGGGGCCCTAAAGGTTAATGAGCAGTTCTTC. The full variable domain, with the rest looked up from reference TRBV9 and TRBJ2-1, is DSGVTQTPKHLITATGQRVTLRCSPRSGDLSVYWYQQSLDQGLQFLIQYYNGEERAKGNILERFSAQQFPDLHSELNLSSLELGDSALYFCASSVGALKVNEQFFGPGTRLTVL.

The chain combines TRBV5-5 with TRBJ2-1; 8 bases line up with TRBD2. The CDR3 contains 16 residues. Unmatched junction bases numbered 17, after V lost 4 bases and J lost 11 bases. CDR1 SGHKS and CDR2 YYEKEE come from the germline V gene (reference sequence). CDR3 in DNA: TGTGCCAGCAGCGTCCCGACTAGCGCCACGGGGGTGCAGCAGTTCTTC. This encodes CASSVPTSATGVQQFF. Variable domain in full (rest from reference TRBV5-5 and TRBJ2-1): DAGVTQSPTHLIKTRGQQVTLRCSPISGHKSVSWYQQVLGQGPQFIFQYYEKEERGRGNFPDRFSARQFPNYSSELNVNALLLGDSALYLCASSVPTSATGVQQFFGPGTRLTVL.

There are a few counts of this clone. The gene calls are TRBV7-3 and TRBJ1-1, with D possibly being TRBD1 (6 bases). The CDR3 runs 15 residues. CDR1 is SGHTA and CDR2 is FQGTGA in the germline V gene. The V end lost 5 bases, the J end lost 1 base, and 14 bases lay between the germline ends. CDR3 in amino acids: CASSTAGTPNTEAFF. The CDR3 bases are TGTGCCAGCAGCACAGCCGGGACACCGAACACTGAAGCTTTCTTT.